One sample yielded the 20 T cell receptor beta chains listed below, sequenced in a study of blood T cell repertoires in COVID-19. Libraries were prepared by immunoSEQ multiplex PCR; TCRdb keeps only in-frame clonotypes and omits some of them. The sample contains 250,000 or so clones, 88% of which appear only once. The specimen sequenced was peripheral blood. Receptors originate from a woman aged 30 to 39 with acute or convalescent COVID-19.

This chain links TRBV7-2 with TRBJ1-3; no clear D gene. Germline CDR1 SGHTA, CDR2 FQGNSA. V lost 5 bases and J 3 bases, leaving 17 bases between the germline ends. The CDR3 totals 16 residues. The CDR3 DNA sequence: TGTGCCAGCAGCAACCCGACATACCGGTTTGGAAACACCATATATTTT. It encodes CASSNPTYRFGNTIYF.

This clone was seen once. This chain links TRBV15 with TRBJ2-5; no clear D gene. Trimming removed 7 bases at V and 5 bases at J, with 14 bases between. The CDR3 extends over 13 amino acids. Looked up from germline, CDR1 is LNHNV and CDR2 is YYDKDF (reference sequence). The CDR3 DNA is TGTGCCACCAAAGACACAAGTGGGGAGACCCAGTACTTC. It translates to CATKDTSGETQYF.

V usage is TRBV9 and J usage is TRBJ2-7; D perhaps matches TRBD2 (5 bases). V gave up 0 bases and J gave up 9 bases, with 19 bases separating them. Per the germline V gene, CDR1 is SGDLS and CDR2 is YYNGEE. The CDR3 runs to 15 residues. The CDR3 protein is CASSVAADSGWGQYF. The CDR3, as DNA: TGTGCCAGCAGCGTAGCAGCGGACTCCGGTTGGGGGCAGTACTTC.

This chain uses TRBV5-8 with TRBJ2-1; TRBD2 agrees at 7 bases. J was trimmed by 4 bases and V by 4 bases; bases with no gene match: 11. This CDR3 region has 16 residues. The V gene's germline CDR1 is SGHTS and CDR2 YDEGEE. The CDR3 reads CASSHRLALGYNEQFF. CDR3 nucleotide sequence: TGTGCCAGCAGCCACCGACTAGCATTAGGGTACAATGAGCAGTTCTTC.

This clone was observed a handful of times. The chain is built from TRBV19 and TRBJ2-3; D possibly corresponds to TRBD1 (5 bases). Germline assignment: CDR1 LNHDA and CDR2 SQIVND (reference sequence). The CDR3 runs to 15 residues. The V end was cut by 7 bases, the J end by 3 bases, with 17 bases between. CDR3: CASTIGEKGTDTQYF. As DNA, the CDR3 is TGTGCCAGTACCATAGGGGAAAAGGGGACAGATACGCAGTATTTT.

The chain combines TRBV19 with TRBJ2-1; 7 nucleotides match TRBD2. The CDR3 contains 16 residues. The V gene's germline CDR1 is LNHDA and CDR2 SQIVND (reference sequence). The trim removed 3 bases at V and 1 base at J, leaving 6 bases unmatched. The CDR3 loop is CASSISGIPSYNEQFF. The CDR3 DNA reads as TGTGCCAGTAGTATCAGCGGGATACCTTCCTACAATGAGCAGTTCTTC.

The chain recombines TRBV21-1 with TRBJ2-7; the table's TRBD2 call for D was not verified on the DNA. TRBV21-1 is assigned pseudogene status. The CDR3 loop spans 15 amino acids. CDR3 nucleotide sequence: TGTGCCAGCAGCGGGCCTAGCGAGATCGTATACGAGCAGTACTTC. Residues: CASSGPSEIVYEQYF.

This clone was counted once. V gene TRBV29-1 combines with J gene TRBJ1-1; D perhaps matches TRBD1 (5 bases). The CDR3 extends over 12 amino acids. The germline V gene encodes CDR1 SQVTM and CDR2 ANQGSEA. V was clipped by 6 bases and J by 8 bases, with 16 bases between them. CDR3 loop: CSVTDQLLEAFF. The CDR3 nucleotides are TGCAGCGTGACAGACCAACTTCTCGAAGCTTTCTTT.

This chain links TRBV30 with TRBJ1-1, with 8 bases that match TRBD1. Germline assignment: CDR1 GTSNPN and CDR2 SVGIG (reference sequence). The CDR3 consists of 13 residues. Germline trimming cut 4 bases from V and 4 bases from J; bases unmatched to any gene: 5. The CDR3 is CAWKGQGVTEAFF. CDR3 bases: TGTGCCTGGAAAGGACAGGGAGTCACTGAAGCTTTCTTT.

The V and J genes are TRBV24-1 and TRBJ1-5, with a weak D call TRBD1 (5 bases). Germline CDR1 and CDR2: KGHDR and SFDVKD. The CDR3 is 16 residues long. V was clipped by 4 bases and J by 1 base, with 13 bases between them. Written as DNA, the CDR3 is TGTGCCACCAGTGAATCAGGGTTAAGGAGCAATCAGCCCCAGCATTTT. Residues: CATSESGLRSNQPQHF.

The J gene is TRBJ2-7, the V gene TRBV19; D gene uncertain. V shed 3 bases and J shed 5 bases, with 11 bases lying between them. The germline gives CDR1 LNHDA, CDR2 SQIVND (reference sequence). The CDR3 consists of 13 residues. The CDR3 sequence: CASSINERDEQYF. Here the CDR3 DNA reads TGTGCCAGTAGTATTAATGAGCGAGACGAGCAGTACTTC. Based on the CDR3 plus reference TRBV19 and TRBJ2-7, the full variable domain is DGGITQSPKYLFRKEGQNVTLSCEQNLNHDAMYWYRQDPGQGLRLIYYSQIVNDFQKGDIAEGYSVSREKKESFPLTVTSAQKNPTAFYLCASSINERDEQYFGPGTRLTVT.

The chain combines TRBV29-1 with TRBJ2-3; 10 bases line up with TRBD2. There are 15 residues in the CDR3. Germline CDR1 SQVTM, CDR2 ANQGSEA. Trimming cost V 6 bases and J 4 bases; bases outside gene matches: 10. CDR3 protein: CSVGTSGMRSDTQYF. The CDR3 DNA follows: TGCAGCGTCGGAACTAGCGGGATGAGATCAGATACGCAGTATTTT.

This chain uses TRBV5-1 with TRBJ1-4; D possibly corresponds to TRBD1 (5 bases). Trimming removed 4 bases from V and 7 bases from J, with 14 bases in between. The CDR3 is 14 amino acids. Germline CDR1 reads SGHRS; CDR2 reads YFSETQ. CDR3 DNA sequence: TGCGCCAGCAGCAAAGGACAATACCTTGAAAAACTGTTTTTT. It codes for CASSKGQYLEKLFF.

J is TRBJ1-1 and V is TRBV19; D unresolved. V lost 10 bases and J 0 bases, leaving 15 bases between the germline ends. CDR3 length equals 14 residues. Germline V lookup: CDR1 LNHDA, CDR2 SQIVND (reference sequence). CDR3 coding DNA: TGTGCCACCCAATTCGGAGCCATGAACACTGAAGCTTTCTTT. Translating it yields CATQFGAMNTEAFF.

The chain is built from TRBV4-3 and TRBJ1-4; TRBD1 agrees at 8 bases. Germline V gene data show CDR1 as LGHNA and CDR2 as YSLEER. V trimming: 3 bases; J trimming: 8 bases; junction bases outside the gene matches: 11. The length of the CDR3 is 16 residues. This CDR3 is CASSHRTRGLREKLFF. The CDR3 nucleotides are TGCGCCAGCAGCCATCGCACCAGGGGGCTGAGGGAAAAACTGTTTTTT.

The rearrangement links TRBV4-1 to TRBJ2-1; 14 bases line up with TRBD2. The J segment lost 9 bases and the V segment lost 8 bases, leaving 3 bases of the junction unmatched. Germline CDR1 MGHRA, CDR2 YSYEKL. The CDR3 consists of 13 residues. The CDR3 is CASVGLAGAEQFF. The CDR3 DNA reads as TGCGCCAGCGTGGGACTAGCGGGAGCTGAGCAGTTCTTC.

The V and J genes are TRBV12-5 and TRBJ1-2; 7 bases map to TRBD1. Unmatched junction bases numbered 8, after V lost 6 bases and J lost 7 bases. The CDR3 extends over 13 amino acids. Germline V gene lookup returns CDR1 LGHNT and CDR2 FRNRAP. The CDR3 spells CASGPPAGGGYTF. The CDR3 nucleotides read TGTGCTAGTGGCCCACCGGCAGGGGGTGGCTACACCTTC.

V usage is TRBV7-2 and J usage is TRBJ1-2; D unclear. This CDR3 contains 14 residues. The germline gives CDR1 SGHTA, CDR2 FQGNSA. V was cut by 5 bases and J by 2 bases, with 12 bases left in between. The CDR3 protein is CASSPLLSNYGYTF. DNA for the CDR3: TGTGCCAGCAGCCCCCTACTAAGCAACTATGGCTACACCTTC.

This clone was observed once. The chain recombines TRBV6-6 with TRBJ2-1; the match to TRBD2 covers 9 bases. The CDR3 consists of 14 residues. Germline V lookup: CDR1 MNHNY, CDR2 SVGAGI (reference sequence). V dropped 7 bases and J dropped 8; count of bases not matched to a gene: 9. The CDR3 DNA reads as TGTGCCAGCACCGCGGGACTAGCTAAACATGAGCAGTTCTTC. This codes for CASTAGLAKHEQFF.

This CDR3 reads CASSEAPAGRQETQYF. The CDR3 DNA follows: TGTGCCAGCAGTGAAGCTCCCGCGGGCCGACAAGAGACCCAGTACTTC. V gene TRBV6-1 combines with J gene TRBJ2-5, with D perhaps matching TRBD2 (5 bases). CDR1 is MNHNS and CDR2 is SASEGT in the germline V gene. Between the trimmed V and J ends, which lost 0 bases and 2 bases, there was a span of 13 bases. The CDR3 runs 16 residues.